This TCR beta chain was documented in a study of T cell responses to AZD1222 COVID-19 vaccine. This CDR3 spans 17 amino acids. With V trimmed by 6 bases and J by 4 bases, 14 bases remained unmatched. CDR1 MNHEY and CDR2 SMNVEV come from the germline V gene (reference sequence). Profiled with immunoSEQ multiplex PCR; TCRdb holds only in-frame clones, not every one. The repertoire holds 250,000 or so clones, with more than 85% as singletons. The V call is TRBV27, the J call TRBJ2-7, with 11 positions matching TRBD2. This TCR was recovered from an adult in good health. Specimen: peripheral blood, collected on day 0 of AZD1222 vaccination. Here the CDR3 reads CASRRDPGTSGFYEQYF. The CDR3 DNA follows: TGTGCCAGCAGGCGGGACCCTGGGACTAGCGGTTTTTACGAGCAGTACTTC.